Below are 13 T cell receptor beta chains sequenced from a single sample in a study of blood T cells in healthy people across ages. Alongside a J-beta primer mix, a sample-barcoded 5' primer served in a second PCR lasting 7 to 11 cycles. In TCRdb, the 5' RACE reads were re-called with MiXCR into one record per CDR3 protein. The sample contains over a million distinct CDR3 sequences, roughly 60% of which appear only once. The sequencing sample was made of blood. Receptors were obtained from a man aged 18 to 29 in good health.

The chain carries TRBV6-2 or TRBV6-3 and TRBJ2-7; D is possibly TRBD1 (5 bases). The CDR3 length is 15 residues. V lost 6 bases and J lost 3, with 18 bases in between. Germline CDR1 and CDR2: MNHEY and SVGEGT. The CDR3 sequence: CASSTPQGADYEQYF. In DNA, the CDR3 is TGTGCCAGCAGCACTCCCCAGGGCGCCGACTACGAGCAGTACTTC.

The chain links TRBV5-1 to TRBJ1-2; possibly TRBD1 for D (5 bases). The germline V gene has CDR1 SGHRS and CDR2 YFSETQ. V was shortened by 0 bases and J by 8 bases, with 14 bases between the two germline ends. The CDR3 contains 14 residues. The CDR3 loop is CASSLDRPQEGYTF. The CDR3 DNA reads TGCGCCAGCAGCTTGGACAGGCCCCAAGAGGGCTACACCTTC.

This clonotype was seen a few times. V gene TRBV28 combines with J gene TRBJ1-2, with D possibly matching TRBD1 (6 bases). V shed 10 bases and J shed 7 bases, with 16 bases lying between them. CDR1 is MDHEN, CDR2 SYDVKM, per germline. This CDR3 region has 12 residues. The DNA for the CDR3 is TGTGCCACCACTCCAGGGGTCTTTGGCTACACCTTC. Its protein is CATTPGVFGYTF.

The chain employs TRBV28 and TRBJ1-4; D unclear. This CDR3 has 14 residues. Looked up from germline, CDR1 is MDHEN and CDR2 is SYDVKM. V dropped 7 bases and J dropped 7 bases, with 16 bases sitting between them. The CDR3 DNA sequence: TGTGCCAGCAAACCACCCAGCGAGGGTGAAAAACTGTTTTTT. It encodes CASKPPSEGEKLFF.

This clonotype showed up just once. The V call is TRBV28, the J call TRBJ1-1, with a weak D call TRBD1 (5 bases). The germline V and J ends were trimmed by 5 bases and 0 bases, with 16 bases remaining between them. Germline values: CDR1 MDHEN, CDR2 SYDVKM. The CDR3 consists of 16 residues. For the CDR3, the DNA is TGTGCCAGCAGTCCGACCAACCCGACAGTGAACACTGAAGCTTTCTTT. Its translation is CASSPTNPTVNTEAFF.

The chain couples TRBV28 to TRBJ2-7; 8 positions match TRBD2. The V segment lost 6 bases and the J segment 7 bases; nucleotides outside the gene matches: 14. The CDR3 runs to 15 residues. The germline V gene encodes CDR1 MDHEN and CDR2 SYDVKM. This CDR3 reads CASSLSGSSSREQYF. The CDR3 DNA is TGTGCCAGCAGCCTCAGCGGGAGCTCCTCGAGGGAGCAGTACTTC.

A few counts support this clonotype. The chain carries TRBV14 and TRBJ1-1; a weak D match, TRBD1 (5 bases). Trimming shortened V by 3 bases and J by 6 bases, and 20 bases separated the two germline ends. The CDR3 runs 16 residues. Germline V lookup: CDR1 SGHDN, CDR2 FVKESK. The CDR3 loop is CASSQGFAGVPAEAFF. The CDR3 bases are TGTGCCAGCAGCCAGGGATTCGCGGGGGTCCCAGCTGAAGCTTTCTTT. The full variable domain, in which reference TRBV14 and TRBJ1-1 provide the parts outside the CDR3, is EAGVTQFPSHSVIEKGQTVTLRCDPISGHDNLYWYRRVMGKEIKFLLHFVKESKQDESGMPNNRFLAERTGGTYSTLKVQPAELEDSGVYFCASSQGFAGVPAEAFFGQGTRLTVV.

This rearrangement joins TRBV5-1 to TRBJ1-4, with 9 nucleotides matching TRBD1. The V segment lost 4 bases and the J segment 5 bases; nucleotides outside the gene matches: 9. CDR3 size: 16 residues. Germline CDR1 SGHRS, CDR2 YFSETQ. The CDR3 is CASSRDRTGANEKLFF. In DNA form, the CDR3 reads TGCGCCAGCAGCCGCGACAGGACAGGGGCAAATGAAAAACTGTTTTTT.

This clonotype showed up just once. V gene TRBV12-3 or TRBV12-4 combines with J gene TRBJ2-6, with TRBD1 identical over 7 bases. This CDR3 is built from 14 residues. The J segment lost 12 bases and the V segment lost 2 bases, leaving 7 bases of the junction unmatched. Here the CDR3 reads CASSLTGTEFVLTF. The CDR3 nucleotides read TGTGCCAGCAGTTTAACCGGGACAGAATTCGTCCTGACTTTC.

This clonotype has just a few counts. The chain recombines TRBV29-1 with TRBJ2-7, with a weak D call TRBD2 (5 bases). The assigned J gene may be wrong: the sequence end matches TRBJ2-4 better. CDR3 size: 12 residues. CDR1 and CDR2 from the germline V gene are SQVTM and ANQGSEA. As DNA, the CDR3 is TGCAGCGCGATCGGACGGGGAGACATTCAGTACTTC. It encodes CSAIGRGDIQYF.

CDR3 region: CASSQSRGPVNEQFF. DNA for the CDR3: TGCGCCAGCAGCCAATCCCGGGGACCAGTCAATGAGCAGTTCTTC. This rearrangement joins TRBV4-1 to TRBJ2-1; D is perhaps TRBD1 or TRBD2 (5 bases each). Germline CDR1 reads MGHRA; CDR2 reads YSYEKL. CDR3 length: 15 residues. V was cut by 2 bases and J by 6 bases, with 14 bases left in between.

This clonotype appeared a few times. J is TRBJ2-1 and V is TRBV27; 9 bases are a match to TRBD1. This CDR3 spans 13 amino acids. The junction had 1 base not matched to a gene; V was cut back by 4 bases and J by 6 bases. The germline gives CDR1 MNHEY, CDR2 SMNVEV (reference sequence). The CDR3 bases are TGTGCCAGCAGTTGGGACAGGGCCAATGAGCAGTTCTTC. This encodes CASSWDRANEQFF.

The genes are TRBV29-1 and TRBJ2-3; 7 nucleotides align to TRBD1. Germline trimming cut 8 bases from V and 4 bases from J; bases unmatched to any gene: 9. The germline V gene has CDR1 SQVTM and CDR2 ANQGSEA. The CDR3 has 13 amino acids. In nucleotides, the CDR3 is TGCAGCTCCGACAGGGATTTAGCAGATACGCAGTATTTT. As protein: CSSDRDLADTQYF.